The rows below give T cell receptor beta chains drawn from one sample of a study of beta chain features in type 1 diabetes. The table came from immunoSEQ multiplex PCR; TCRdb's copy has only in-frame clones and leaves some out. Seen here are 300,000 to 400,000 clones, approximately 10% observed once, and the top ten hold roughly 0.016%. The sequencing sample was made of naive CD4+ T cells from blood. The receptor set was obtained from a woman in her twenties or thirties in good health. Each CDR3 is given with its conserved first and last residue. Fields, in order: J gene, D gene, V gene, clone size, CDR3 protein, CDR3 DNA. D genes are given only for firm matches. Size is omitted from some rows. Given values are once, few, many or a class for expanded clones.

>TRBJ2-5|TRBD2|TRBV4-1|once
CASSKGLAAQETQYF
TGCGCCAGCAGCAAGGGACTAGCGGCCCAAGAGACCCAGTACTTC
>TRBJ2-7|-|TRBV18|-
CASSARTGSDYEQYF
TGTGCCAGCTCAGCCAGGACCGGGAGTGACTACGAGCAGTACTTC
>TRBJ1-1|TRBD1|TRBV7-9|few
CASSPRGRGHTEAFF
TGTGCCAGCAGCCCTCGGGGCAGGGGGCACACTGAAGCTTTCTTT
>TRBJ2-3|-|TRBV28|-
CASRASADTQYF
TGTGCCAGCAGGGCTAGCGCAGATACGCAGTATTTT
>TRBJ2-1|TRBD2|TRBV11-1|few
CASSLTGTSGRARNEQFF
TGTGCCAGCAGCTTAACCGGGACTAGCGGGAGGGCCCGCAATGAGCAGTTCTTC
>TRBJ1-5|-|TRBV30|few
CAWSHRVDQPQHF
TGTGCCTGGAGCCACAGGGTTGATCAGCCCCAGCATTTT
>TRBJ2-1|TRBD2|TRBV12-5|-
CASGSNLLAGGSDEQFF
TGTGCTAGTGGTTCCAACCTACTAGCGGGAGGGAGCGATGAGCAGTTCTTC
>TRBJ2-2|-|TRBV5-1|-
CASSLAHRLNTGELFF
TGCGCCAGCAGCTTGGCACACAGGTTGAACACCGGGGAGCTGTTTTTT
>TRBJ2-3|TRBD2|TRBV9|few
CASSATSGFTDTQYF
TGTGCCAGCAGCGCGACTAGCGGGTTCACAGATACGCAGTATTTT
>TRBJ2-1|TRBD1|TRBV25-1|-
CASSDLGGRYNEQFF
TGTGCCAGCAGTGATCTAGGGGGCCGTTACAATGAGCAGTTCTTC
>TRBJ2-3|TRBD1|TRBV2|-
CASSDGQGADTQYF
TGTGCCAGCAGTGATGGACAGGGGGCAGATACGCAGTATTTT
>TRBJ2-7|TRBD2|TRBV4-2|-
CASSQELAGGPGEQYF
TGTGCCAGCAGCCAAGAGCTAGCGGGAGGGCCGGGCGAGCAGTACTTC
>TRBJ1-2|-|TRBV28|-
CASSGEQWIYGYTF
TGTGCCAGCAGTGGAGAGCAGTGGATCTATGGCTACACCTTC
>TRBJ1-1|TRBD1|TRBV15|few
CATSTGQGNRNTEAFF
TGTGCCACCAGCACGGGACAGGGGAATCGGAACACTGAAGCTTTCTTT
>TRBJ2-5|TRBD2|TRBV7-6|-
CASSEIAGETQYF
TGTGCCAGCAGCGAAATAGCGGGAGAGACCCAGTACTTC
>TRBJ1-5|-|TRBV30|few
CAWSVQGDQPQHF
TGTGCCTGGAGTGTACAGGGAGATCAGCCCCAGCATTTT
>TRBJ2-5|-|TRBV20-1|-
CSVPGQETQYF
TGCAGTGTACCGGGGCAAGAGACCCAGTACTTC
>TRBJ1-2|TRBD1|TRBV9|few
CASSITGQGATGYTF
TGTGCCAGCAGCATTACGGGACAGGGGGCGACTGGCTACACCTTC
>TRBJ2-3|TRBD1|TRBV5-6|-
CASSLQGWTDTQYF
TGTGCCAGCAGTTTACAGGGGTGGACAGATACGCAGTATTTT
>TRBJ1-2|-|TRBV28|few
CASSFDSYGYTF
TGTGCCAGCAGTTTCGACAGCTATGGCTACACCTTC